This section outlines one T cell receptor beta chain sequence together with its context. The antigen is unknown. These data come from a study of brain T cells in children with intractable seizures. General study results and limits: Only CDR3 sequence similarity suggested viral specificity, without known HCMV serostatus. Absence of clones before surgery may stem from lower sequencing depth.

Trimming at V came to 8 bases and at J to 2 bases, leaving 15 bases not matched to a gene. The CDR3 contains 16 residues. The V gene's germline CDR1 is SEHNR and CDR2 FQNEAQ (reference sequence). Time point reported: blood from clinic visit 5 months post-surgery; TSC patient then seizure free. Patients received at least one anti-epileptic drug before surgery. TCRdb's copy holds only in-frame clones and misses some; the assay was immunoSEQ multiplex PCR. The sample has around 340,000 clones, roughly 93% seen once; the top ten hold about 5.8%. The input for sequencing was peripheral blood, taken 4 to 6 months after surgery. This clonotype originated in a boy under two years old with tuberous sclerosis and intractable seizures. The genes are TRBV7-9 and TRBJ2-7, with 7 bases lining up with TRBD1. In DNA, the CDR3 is TGTGCCAGCGCCAATCACCGGGACAGCTTTCCCTACGAGCAGTACTTC. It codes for CASANHRDSFPYEQYF.